One and the same sample provided the 22 T cell receptor beta chains below, sequenced in a study of blood T cell repertoires in COVID-19. TCRdb keeps only in-frame clones here, not all; method: immunoSEQ multiplex PCR. The sample yields a few hundred thousand clones, less than 90% seen once. The material sequenced was PBMCs or T cells enriched from blood (not recorded which). The receptors were sampled from a woman between 45 and 65 years old who had recovered from COVID-19.

V gene TRBV6-5 combines with J gene TRBJ1-1, with D possibly being TRBD1 (5 bases). Deletions cut 4 bases from V and 4 bases from J, with 13 bases between. The CDR3 covers 14 residues. Germline V gene data show CDR1 as MNHEY and CDR2 as SVGAGI. This chain's CDR3 is CASSSTTGGTEAFF. The CDR3 DNA follows: TGTGCCAGCAGTTCAACCACCGGGGGCACTGAAGCTTTCTTT.

This clone was recorded only once. V usage is TRBV7-9 and J usage is TRBJ2-7; weak D call: TRBD2 (5 bases). This CDR3 spans 14 amino acids. Trimming removed 5 bases from V and 4 bases from J, with 15 bases in between. Germline assignment: CDR1 SEHNR and CDR2 FQNEAQ (reference sequence). The CDR3 DNA reads TGTGCCAGCAGCCGGGCGGGTGTTTATTACGAGCAGTACTTC. Encoded protein: CASSRAGVYYEQYF.

The genes are TRBV6-2 or TRBV6-3 and TRBJ1-1, with 8 bases that match TRBD1. CDR3 length equals 16 residues. V dropped 4 bases and J dropped 10; count of bases not matched to a gene: 17. Germline CDR1 MNHEY, CDR2 SVGEGT. CDR3 in amino acids: CASSLTNTGGQGGAFF. The CDR3 coding sequence is TGTGCCAGCAGTTTAACGAATACAGGGGGGCAAGGTGGAGCTTTCTTT.

In its sample, this clone was seen a few times. The J gene is TRBJ1-2, the V gene TRBV4-1; 7 nucleotides match TRBD1. With 1 base clipped from V and 5 bases from J, the junction kept 7 bases outside the gene matches. The CDR3 loop spans 15 amino acids. Germline assignment: CDR1 MGHRA and CDR2 YSYEKL. CDR3 loop: CASSQAAGQLYGYTF. In DNA form, the CDR3 reads TGCGCCAGCAGCCAAGCCGCGGGACAGCTTTATGGCTACACCTTC.

This clone was counted only a few times. Other DNA sequences in the sample encode the same CDR3. The chain combines TRBV25-1 with TRBJ1-2; D ambiguous. The V gene lost 1 base and the J gene lost 1 base, with 7 bases spanning the gap. Germline CDR1 and CDR2: MGHDK and SYGVNS. This CDR3 has 14 amino acids. CDR3: CASSESGDNYGYTF. As DNA, the CDR3 is TGTGCCAGCAGTGAATCCGGGGATAACTATGGCTACACCTTC.

J is TRBJ1-1 and V is TRBV6-2 or TRBV6-3; the match to TRBD1 covers 8 bases. Trimming cost V 5 bases and J 8 bases; bases outside gene matches: 7. Germline CDR1 is MNHEY and CDR2 is SVGEGT. The CDR3 sequence is 13 residues long. In nucleotides, the CDR3 is TGTGCCAGCAGTCGTGACAGGGGTCGGGAAGCTTTCTTT. Protein: CASSRDRGREAFF.

The chain is built from TRBV19 and TRBJ2-3, with D possibly being TRBD1 (6 bases). The germline gives CDR1 LNHDA, CDR2 SQIVND (reference sequence). V shed 2 bases and J shed 5 bases, with 17 bases lying between them. The length of the CDR3 is 16 residues. The CDR3 sequence: CASSIQGGRVRDTQYF. The CDR3 nucleotides read TGTGCCAGTAGTATACAAGGGGGAAGGGTTCGAGATACGCAGTATTTT.

The table lists this clone with a few counts. The chain carries TRBV7-2 and TRBJ1-1, with TRBD1 as a possible D gene (5 bases). The CDR3 covers 13 residues. The V end lost 5 bases, the J end lost 8 bases, and 15 bases lay between the germline ends. Germline V lookup: CDR1 SGHTA, CDR2 FQGNSA. The CDR3 DNA sequence: TGTGCCAGCAGCGTACTCAGGGTCTCCGAAGCTTTCTTT. This gives the protein CASSVLRVSEAFF.

This chain connects TRBV29-1 to TRBJ1-1; TRBD1 matches at 8 bases. The CDR3 is made up of 18 amino acids. The V segment lost 5 bases and the J segment 1 base; nucleotides outside the gene matches: 18. Germline assignment: CDR1 SQVTM and CDR2 ANQGSEA. In DNA, the CDR3 is TGCAGCGTTTCAAGGGTTCCCGGGACAGGAGCTCCGAACACTGAAGCTTTCTTT. It encodes CSVSRVPGTGAPNTEAFF.

This clone was seen more than once but under ten times. The rearrangement links TRBV5-8 to TRBJ2-3; 10 bases are shared with TRBD2. The CDR3 totals 15 residues. The germline V gene encodes CDR1 SGHTS and CDR2 YDEGEE. J lost 0 bases, V lost 3 bases, and 1 base had no gene match. Here the CDR3 DNA reads TGTGCCAGCAGCTCGGGACTAGCGAGCACAGATACGCAGTATTTT. Amino acids: CASSSGLASTDTQYF.

CDR3 in DNA: TGTGCCACCCGGGATGCCTACGAGCAGTACTTC. It is translated as CATRDAYEQYF. The rearrangement joins TRBV10-3 to TRBJ2-7; the D gene is possibly TRBD2 (5 bases). The CDR3 contains 11 residues. Germline loops: CDR1 ENHRY, CDR2 SYGVKD. V lost 10 bases and J lost 2, with 9 bases in between.

This clone was seen just once. The chain is built from TRBV2 and TRBJ1-1; 9 bases agree with TRBD1. CDR3 length: 14 amino acids. Trimming took 5 bases from V and 3 from J; bases not matched to a gene: 4. Germline CDR1 reads SNHLY; CDR2 reads FYNNEI. CDR3 sequence (DNA): TGTGCCAGCAGTTCCCGGACAGGGGACACTGAAGCTTTCTTT. It is translated as CASSSRTGDTEAFF.

The V gene is TRBV5-1, the J gene TRBJ1-1; D perhaps matches TRBD1 (6 bases). Germline CDR1 is SGHRS and CDR2 is YFSETQ. V lost 0 bases, J lost 7 bases, and 22 bases lay in between. The CDR3 is made up of 17 amino acids. The CDR3 loop is CASSLVRGDTFPLEAFF. The CDR3 DNA follows: TGCGCCAGCAGCTTGGTGCGGGGGGACACTTTCCCACTTGAAGCTTTCTTT.

There are a few counts of this clone. The chain couples TRBV13 to TRBJ2-5; a weak D match, TRBD2 (6 bases). V lost 5 bases and J 4 bases, leaving 8 bases between the germline ends. Germline CDR1 and CDR2: PRHDT and FYEKMQ (reference sequence). The CDR3 contains 12 residues. The DNA for the CDR3 is TGTGCCAGCAGCGGAGGGGTAGAGACCCAGTACTTC. Protein sequence: CASSGGVETQYF.

The chain couples TRBV7-2 to TRBJ2-3, with 13 positions matching TRBD2. This CDR3 has 18 amino acids. V was clipped by 3 bases and J by 4 bases; unmatched bases: 10. CDR1 is SGHTA and CDR2 is FQGNSA in the germline V gene. The CDR3: CASSLPLLAGGPSDTQYF. In DNA form, the CDR3 reads TGTGCCAGCAGCTTGCCACTACTAGCGGGAGGGCCGTCAGATACGCAGTATTTT.

The rearrangement uses TRBV9 and TRBJ1-1; D is uncertain. Trimming removed 4 bases at V and 1 base at J, with 8 bases between. The CDR3 consists of 13 residues. Germline CDR1 is SGDLS and CDR2 is YYNGEE. The CDR3: CASSPEWNTEAFF. CDR3 bases: TGTGCCAGCAGCCCGGAGTGGAACACTGAAGCTTTCTTT. The variable domain in full, with the rest retrieved from reference TRBV9 and TRBJ1-1, is DSGVTQTPKHLITATGQRVTLRCSPRSGDLSVYWYQQSLDQGLQFLIQYYNGEERAKGNILERFSAQQFPDLHSELNLSSLELGDSALYFCASSPEWNTEAFFGQGTRLTVV.

The chain has TRBV18 and TRBJ1-2; D gene unclear. The CDR3 extends over 16 amino acids. V lost 3 bases to trimming and J lost 8 bases, with 22 bases between them. Germline V gene lookup returns CDR1 KGHSH and CDR2 LQKENI. CDR3 protein: CASSPSSISGPGGYTF. The CDR3 nucleotides read TGTGCCAGCTCACCTTCGTCGATCTCAGGACCGGGAGGCTACACCTTC. The full variable domain, in which reference TRBV18 and TRBJ1-2 provide the parts outside the CDR3, is NAGVMQNPRHLVRRRGQEARLRCSPMKGHSHVYWYRQLPEEGLKFMVYLQKENIIDESGMPKERFSAEFPKEGPSILRIQQVVRGDSAAYFCASSPSSISGPGGYTFGSGTRLTVV.

J is TRBJ1-2 and V is TRBV2, with D maybe TRBD1 (5 bases). The CDR3 covers 16 residues. Germline CDR1 and CDR2: SNHLY and FYNNEI. V was cut by 7 bases and J by 3 bases, with 21 bases left in between. The CDR3 coding sequence is TGTGCCAGCACACCCCGTTGGGGGGTATCGGACTATGGCTACACCTTC. This sequence encodes CASTPRWGVSDYGYTF.

The V gene is TRBV11-3, the J gene TRBJ2-1, with D unresolved. The CDR3 runs to 14 residues. Trimming pared 3 bases from V and 6 bases from J, leaving 12 bases between. CDR1 is SGHNT, CDR2 YENEEA, per germline. The chain's CDR3 is CASSFSPSLNEQFF. As DNA, the CDR3 is TGTGCCAGCAGCTTCTCCCCTTCTCTCAATGAGCAGTTCTTC.

The CDR3 spells CATRKGRGPQETQYF. CDR3 sequence (DNA): TGTGCCACCAGGAAAGGGCGGGGACCCCAAGAGACCCAGTACTTC. The genes are TRBV15 and TRBJ2-5, with D perhaps matching TRBD2 (6 bases). There are 15 residues in the CDR3. The ends were cut back, 6 bases at V and 1 base at J, with 15 bases in the middle. Germline lookup yields CDR1 LNHNV and CDR2 YYDKDF (reference sequence).

The chain combines TRBV7-7 with TRBJ1-2; TRBD1 might be the D (6 bases). With 7 bases removed from V and 8 bases from J, the gap between germline ends came to 26 bases. The CDR3 runs to 16 residues. Germline CDR1 and CDR2: SSHAT and FNYEAQ (reference sequence). The CDR3 protein is CASKDGTGRGRSGYTF. DNA of the CDR3: TGTGCCAGCAAAGATGGTACAGGGAGAGGGCGTTCGGGCTACACCTTC.

The chain uses TRBV30 and TRBJ1-2; TRBD1 aligns across 12 bases. V gave up 3 bases and J gave up 4 bases; unmatched junction bases: 9. This CDR3 is built from 16 residues. The germline gives CDR1 GTSNPN, CDR2 SVGIG (reference sequence). The CDR3 DNA reads as TGTGCCTGGAGGGGGACAGGGGGCCGGCTGACCTATGGCTACACCTTC. Protein sequence: CAWRGTGGRLTYGYTF.